One sample yielded the 24 T cell receptor beta chains listed below, sequenced in a study of blood T cells in healthy people across ages. PCR was performed a second time for about 7 to 12 cycles using a sample-barcoded 5' primer and a J-beta primer mix. Using its own MiXCR run on the 5' RACE reads, TCRdb lists one record per CDR3 protein. The sample includes some 850,000 distinct CDR3 sequences, 25% to 30% of them seen just once. These same records also appear under a second study, on T cells of mothers and their children.

The sample taken for sequencing was blood. The receptors were gathered from a boy between 10 and 17 years old in good health.

The table lists this clonotype with a few counts. The chain links TRBV29-1 to TRBJ2-5; 8 bases are a match to TRBD1. The trim removed 7 bases at V and 3 bases at J, leaving 13 bases unmatched. Germline CDR1 and CDR2: SQVTM and ANQGSEA. CDR3 length: 15 amino acids. CDR3 in amino acids: CSARPPDRGEETQYF. The CDR3 bases are TGCAGCGCCCGACCCCCCGACAGGGGAGAAGAGACCCAGTACTTC.

V is TRBV12-3 or TRBV12-4 and J is TRBJ1-2; the match to TRBD1 covers 9 bases. The CDR3 contains 14 residues. V was clipped by 6 bases and J by 5 bases; unmatched bases: 7. The DNA of the CDR3 is TGTGCCAGCAGGAGACAGGGGGAGAGGTATGGCTACACCTTC. Translation: CASRRQGERYGYTF.

This clonotype occurred a few times. This chain uses TRBV2 with TRBJ2-1; 11 bases match TRBD1. J lost 8 bases, V lost 4 bases, and 4 bases had no gene match. This CDR3 region has 14 residues. Germline CDR1 is SNHLY and CDR2 is FYNNEI. The CDR3: CASSGGQGDDEQFF. CDR3 nucleotide sequence: TGTGCCAGCAGTGGGGGACAGGGGGACGATGAGCAGTTCTTC. The whole variable domain, remainder taken from reference TRBV2 and TRBJ2-1, is EPEVTQTPSHQVTQMGQEVILRCVPISNHLYFYWYRQILGQKVEFLVSFYNNEISEKSEIFDDQFSVERPDGSNFTLKIRSTKLEDSAMYFCASSGGQGDDEQFFGPGTRLTVL.

This clonotype was seen once. CDR3 DNA sequence: TGTGCCAGCTCACTAGCGGGGGGCCCATTAAAGCAGTTCTTC. It is translated as CASSLAGGPLKQFF. The chain couples TRBV18 to TRBJ2-1; TRBD2 agrees at 10 bases. The CDR3 is 14 amino acids. Trimming took 4 bases from V and 11 from J; bases not matched to a gene: 8. The germline V gene has CDR1 KGHSH and CDR2 LQKENI.

The chain is built from TRBV6-6 and TRBJ2-4; D possibly corresponds to TRBD1 (5 bases). The CDR3 length is 16 residues. Deletions cut 2 bases from V and 1 base from J, with 12 bases between. Germline V gives CDR1 MNHNY, CDR2 SVGAGI (reference sequence). The chain's CDR3 is CASSYRQGSAKNIQYF. CDR3 nucleotide sequence: TGTGCCAGCAGTTACCGGCAGGGTAGCGCCAAAAACATTCAGTACTTC.

The chain is built from TRBV5-1 and TRBJ2-7; D gene unclear. The length of the CDR3 is 15 residues. CDR1 and CDR2 (germline): SGHRS, YFSETQ. The V gene lost 0 bases and the J gene lost 0 bases, with 10 bases spanning the gap. The CDR3 loop reads CASSLATESSYEQYF. The DNA of the CDR3 is TGCGCCAGCAGCTTGGCGACGGAGAGCTCCTACGAGCAGTACTTC. The full variable domain, completed using reference TRBV5-1 and TRBJ2-7, is KAGVTQTPRYLIKTRGQQVTLSCSPISGHRSVSWYQQTPGQGLQFLFEYFSETQRNKGNFPGRFSGRQFSNSRSEMNVSTLELGDSALYLCASSLATESSYEQYFGPGTRLTVT.

This clonotype was seen a handful of times. The V gene is TRBV5-1, the J gene TRBJ2-5; TRBD2 might be the D (6 bases). The length of the CDR3 is 15 residues. V lost 4 bases to trimming and J lost 2 bases, with 15 bases between them. Germline V gives CDR1 SGHRS, CDR2 YFSETQ. The DNA for the CDR3 is TGCGCCAGCAGCCCCCGGGAGCCACCTCAAGAGACCCAGTACTTC. It translates to CASSPREPPQETQYF.

This rearrangement joins TRBV6-5 to TRBJ1-6; tentatively, D is TRBD1 (5 bases). CDR1 MNHEY and CDR2 SVGAGI come from the germline V gene. The V end lost 4 bases, the J end lost 7 bases, and 11 bases lay between the germline ends. The CDR3 runs to 14 residues. In DNA form, the CDR3 reads TGTGCCAGCAGTTTAAGGGGTATCAATTCACCCCTCCACTTT. As protein: CASSLRGINSPLHF.

This clonotype showed up just a few times. The chain employs TRBV7-2 and TRBJ2-5; 8 nucleotides agree with TRBD2. The DNA end is a closer match to TRBJ2-1, so the J assignment may be wrong. Germline V gives CDR1 SGHTA, CDR2 FQGNSA. The CDR3 totals 14 residues. The CDR3 DNA reads as TGTGCCAGCAGCTTAGAGGGACTAGGGAATGAGCAGTTCTTC. This encodes CASSLEGLGNEQFF.

The chain uses TRBV9 and TRBJ2-2; TRBD2 might be the D (6 bases). In germline, CDR1 is SGDLS, CDR2 YYNGEE. Trimming took 7 bases from V and 4 from J, leaving 29 bases between them. This CDR3 region has 19 residues. CDR3 nucleotide sequence: TGTGCCAGCGGACGGGGGAATAAGGTGCATTTGGTTGGCACCGGGGAGCTGTTTTTT. This sequence encodes CASGRGNKVHLVGTGELFF.

This clonotype was detected a few times. The rearrangement links TRBV12-3 or TRBV12-4 to TRBJ2-7; 8 bases match TRBD1. The J segment lost 2 bases and the V segment lost 4 bases, leaving 7 bases of the junction unmatched. The CDR3 runs to 15 residues. CDR3 protein: CASSSRDRLTYEQYF. CDR3 DNA sequence: TGTGCCAGCAGTTCCAGGGACAGGCTAACCTACGAGCAGTACTTC.

The chain joins TRBV12-3 or TRBV12-4 to TRBJ2-1; D could derive from TRBD1 or TRBD2 (5 bases each). V was clipped by 6 bases and J by 7 bases, with 16 bases between them. This CDR3 is 14 amino acids long. The CDR3 region is CASSRGRDENEQFF. The DNA for the CDR3 is TGTGCCAGCAGCCGGGGAAGGGACGAGAATGAGCAGTTCTTC.

The CDR3 region is CSATEQYF. As DNA, the CDR3 is TGCAGTGCTACCGAGCAGTACTTC. The rearrangement links TRBV20-1 to TRBJ2-7; D remains ambiguous. CDR3 length: 8 residues. Germline CDR1 DFQATT, CDR2 SNEGSKA (reference sequence). Between the trimmed V and J ends, which lost 4 bases and 6 bases, there was a span of 1 base.

There are a few counts of this clonotype. This chain connects TRBV19 to TRBJ1-5; D possibly corresponds to TRBD1 (5 bases). V was pared by 6 bases and J by 2 bases, with 14 bases between. CDR3 length equals 15 residues. Germline values: CDR1 LNHDA, CDR2 SQIVND (reference sequence). The CDR3 nucleotides are TGTGCCAGTAGACCTAGGGGTTCGGGCAATCAGCCCCAGCATTTT. Translation gives CASRPRGSGNQPQHF.

Remarks on this clonotype: A read error may explain this, as a much larger clone is one base away. The rearrangement joins TRBV14 to TRBJ2-7; TRBD2 matches 11 bases. The germline V gene encodes CDR1 SGHDN and CDR2 FVKESK. This CDR3 contains 15 residues. Losses at the gene ends were 1 base for V and 1 base for J; bases not matched to a gene: 0. For the CDR3, the DNA is TGTGCCAGCAGCCAAGCTAGCGGGGGGTCCTACGAGCAGTACTTC. It codes for CASSQASGGSYEQYF.

This clonotype occurred a few times. The gene calls are TRBV20-1 and TRBJ2-5, with a weak D call TRBD1 (6 bases). V lost 2 bases and J 4 bases, leaving 11 bases between the germline ends. The CDR3 sequence is 13 residues long. The germline V gene encodes CDR1 DFQATT and CDR2 SNEGSKA (reference sequence). Written as DNA, the CDR3 is TGCAGTGCTAGAAGCTCAGGGGTAGAGACCCAGTACTTC. Translating gives CSARSSGVETQYF.

This sequence joins TRBV6-5 and TRBJ1-5; D possibly corresponds to TRBD1 (6 bases). The CDR3 is made up of 15 amino acids. Trimming removed 5 bases at V and 4 bases at J, with 15 bases between. In germline, CDR1 is MNHEY, CDR2 SVGAGI. This CDR3 reads CASSLDSLANQPQHF. The CDR3 bases are TGTGCCAGCAGTCTGGACAGCTTGGCGAATCAGCCCCAGCATTTT.

This clonotype was recorded a few times. The chain carries TRBV10-3 and TRBJ2-4, with 7 positions matching TRBD1. The CDR3 consists of 14 residues. From germline, CDR1 is ENHRY and CDR2 SYGVKD. Germline trimming cut 10 bases from V and 4 bases from J; bases unmatched to any gene: 10. The chain's CDR3 is CATTQGTEKNIQYF. The CDR3 DNA is TGTGCCACCACCCAGGGGACAGAAAAAAACATTCAGTACTTC.

This clonotype was seen ten or more times. CDR3 loop: CASSYSPSGGVYNEQFF. The CDR3 DNA reads as TGTGCCAGCAGTTACTCGCCTAGCGGGGGGGTGTACAATGAGCAGTTCTTC. The rearrangement joins TRBV6-5 to TRBJ2-1; 12 positions match TRBD2. CDR3 size: 17 residues. In germline, CDR1 is MNHEY, CDR2 SVGAGI. V trimming: 0 bases; J trimming: 4 bases; junction bases outside the gene matches: 4.

The chain carries TRBV12-3 or TRBV12-4 and TRBJ1-1; D perhaps matches TRBD1 (5 bases). V gave up 7 bases and J gave up 7 bases, with 13 bases separating them. The CDR3 is 12 amino acids. The CDR3 DNA reads TGTGCCAGCAAGCGACAGCGACGTGAAGCTTTCTTT. Its protein is CASKRQRREAFF.

The chain has TRBV6-1 and TRBJ2-3, with a weak D call TRBD1 (5 bases). The CDR3 covers 14 residues. Trimming stripped 7 bases from V and 8 bases from J, with 19 bases between. Germline CDR1 is MNHNS and CDR2 is SASEGT. CDR3 DNA: TGTGCCAGCAAGCCATGGGGTAGGGGCGGTACGCAGTATTTT. It yields the protein CASKPWGRGGTQYF.

This clonotype was observed a few times. This rearrangement joins TRBV5-1 to TRBJ2-5; 9 bases are shared with TRBD1. The DNA end is a closer match to TRBJ2-7, so the J assignment may be wrong. Germline assignment: CDR1 SGHRS and CDR2 YFSETQ. This CDR3 is 16 amino acids long. Here the CDR3 DNA reads TGCGCCAGCAGCTTCGCGTGGGACAGGGTCCCTGACGAGCAGTACTTC. Its translation: CASSFAWDRVPDEQYF.

The rearrangement links TRBV12-3 or TRBV12-4 to TRBJ2-5, with 10 bases identical to TRBD2. Unmatched junction bases numbered 9, after V lost 10 bases and J lost 1 base. The CDR3 sequence is 15 residues long. The CDR3 protein is CAIKLTSGVQETQYF. CDR3 nucleotides: TGTGCCATCAAACTAACTAGCGGGGTCCAAGAGACCCAGTACTTC.

V is TRBV10-3 and J is TRBJ1-3; TRBD1 is a possible D gene (6 bases). Trimming shortened V by 3 bases and J by 4 bases, and 10 bases separated the two germline ends. Germline V lookup: CDR1 ENHRY, CDR2 SYGVKD. CDR3 length: 14 residues. The CDR3 is CAISERGTGNTIYF. The DNA of the CDR3 is TGTGCCATCAGTGAACGAGGGACAGGAAACACCATATATTTT.